This T cell receptor beta chain comes out of a study of Tregs in tolerant kidney transplant recipients. Profiling relied on immunoSEQ multiplex PCR, and the TCRdb table lists in-frame clones only, not all of them. The sample records about 240,000 clones, 65% to 85% being singletons. Material for sequencing was CD4+ T cells from blood. This clonotype was sampled from a human donor in good health.

This CDR3 is CASSPEMYQETQYF. The CDR3 nucleotides read TGTGCCAGCAGCCCCGAGATGTACCAAGAGACCCAGTACTTC. The chain joins TRBV5-4 to TRBJ2-5; D remains unclear. V lost 4 bases, J lost 0 bases, and 10 bases lay in between. The CDR3 totals 14 residues. Germline CDR1 is SGHNT and CDR2 is YYREEE (reference sequence).